Sequencing of this TCR beta chain was carried out in a study of T cells in Graves' hyperthyroidism and ophthalmopathy. Study-wide results and caveats: Most thyroid clonotypes expanded above 0.001 appeared in blood too.

The source material, RNA transcripts, was used to amplify TCR beta CDR3 regions. TCR CDR3 underwent first-round RT-PCR with the HTBI primer set. TCRdb itself ran the multiplex PCR reads through MiXCR, one entry per CDR3 protein. The sample lists hundreds of thousands of distinct CDR3 sequences, 13% to 15% occurring once. This clonotype has at least ten counts. Its matching antigen is unknown. Trimming removed 1 base from V and 5 bases from J, with 6 bases in between. CDR3 length equals 13 residues. CDR1 and CDR2 (germline): LGHDT, YNNKEL (reference sequence). Participants, patients aged 18 to 65, had newly diagnosed hyperthyroidism with a duration under 2 months.

The TCR was taken from a woman under 30 with Graves' hyperthyroidism. The rearrangement uses TRBV3-1 and TRBJ2-1; D uncertain. The sample comprised blood. The CDR3 nucleotides are TGTGCCAGCAGCCAAGTCTGGGACAATGAGCAGTTCTTC. This gives the protein CASSQVWDNEQFF.